This T cell receptor beta chain was recovered during a study of patients and donors after allogeneic stem cell transplantation. The CDR3 consists of 15 residues. Germline V lookup: CDR1 SQVTM, CDR2 ANQGSEA. Trimming at V came to 6 bases and at J to 0 bases, leaving 10 bases not matched to a gene. MiXCR, applied by TCRdb to the RT-PCR reads, yields one record per CDR3 protein. The repertoire holds about 960,000 distinct CDR3 sequences, with roughly 18% as singletons. This clonotype appeared a few times. The clonotype originates from a human donor who was either an allogeneic HSCT recipient or a stem cell or donor lymphocyte infusion donor (not recorded which). It is not recorded whose cells these are; they may come from a transplant donor. V and J are TRBV29-1 and TRBJ2-7, with 8 bases lining up with TRBD2. Sequencing was carried out using blood, either unsorted or a sorted T cell fraction (not recorded which). CDR3 in amino acids: CSVDSGNKSSYEQYF. The CDR3 coding sequence is TGCAGCGTCGATAGCGGGAATAAAAGCTCCTACGAGCAGTACTTC.